This T cell receptor (beta chain) comes out of a study of OX40 agonist ivuxolimab in advanced cancers. The overall study: Earlier treatment with anti-PD-1, anti-PD-L1 or anti-CTLA-4 was permitted, and approximately 38% had received some. In three patients, partial responses were observed, one with hepatocellular carcinoma and two with cutaneous melanoma.

General study results and limits: In the 0.1 to 3.0 mg/kg range, CD4+ and CD8+ blood T cells had expanded clonally by week 6. Expanded clones tended on average to be more numerous among CD8+ T cells than CD4+.

Details on this clone: What it binds is not known.

Assay: immunoSEQ multiplex PCR; the TCRdb copy retains only in-frame clones and omits some. The sample holds 24,000 or so clones, 60% to 85% seen once. This clonotype was sampled from an adult with an advanced solid tumor such as melanoma, head and neck, liver or kidney cancer. Here the sequenced sample was CD4+ or CD8+ T cells sorted from blood, taken in a trial of the OX40 agonist ivuxolimab.

CDR3 in amino acids: CAWSGQGNQPQHF. The CDR3 DNA reads as TGTGCCTGGAGCGGACAGGGTAATCAGCCCCAGCATTTT. V gene TRBV30 combines with J gene TRBJ1-5; 8 nucleotides align to TRBD1. J gave up 4 bases and V 3 bases, and 2 bases lay outside the gene matches. Germline CDR1 reads GTSNPN; CDR2 reads SVGIG (reference sequence). This CDR3 has 13 amino acids.